Listed below are T cell receptor beta chains from one sample, sequenced in a study of cytomegalovirus exposure and HLA in healthy donors. Repertoires were generated with immunoSEQ multiplex PCR, while TCRdb's copy carries only in-frame clones and drops some. Seen here are around 200,000 clones, around 80% observed once, and the top ten hold around 16%. Sequencing was performed on PBMCs. These receptors were taken from a middle-aged man in good health and CMV-seronegative. CDR3s include the opening cysteine and the closing phenylalanine or tryptophan. A D gene is named only where the DNA matches it firmly. Only some rows state a clone size, as once, few, many or a class for expanded clones.

v_gene: TRBV6-1; d_gene: TRBD2; j_gene: TRBJ2-7; abundance: -; CDR3aa: CASSEMVAGPSSYEQYF; CDR3nt: TGTGCCAGCAGTGAGATGGTAGCGGGACCGAGCTCCTACGAGCAGTACTTC
v_gene: TRBV4-3; d_gene: TRBD2; j_gene: TRBJ2-1; abundance: -; CDR3aa: CASSPREGISYNEQFF; CDR3nt: TGCGCCAGCAGCCCGAGGGAGGGGATCTCCTACAATGAGCAGTTCTTC
v_gene: TRBV7-3; d_gene: -; j_gene: TRBJ2-1; abundance: -; CDR3aa: CASSRTGTGYNEQFF; CDR3nt: TGTGCCAGCAGCCGTACCGGGACTGGCTACAATGAGCAGTTCTTC
v_gene: TRBV4-1; d_gene: -; j_gene: TRBJ1-4; abundance: -; CDR3aa: CASSPRKAGPQEKLFF; CDR3nt: TGCGCCAGCAGCCCAAGGAAGGCAGGGCCACAAGAAAAACTGTTTTTT
v_gene: TRBV25-1; d_gene: -; j_gene: TRBJ1-2; abundance: -; CDR3aa: CASSEYASPTGGGYTF; CDR3nt: TGTGCCAGCAGTGAATATGCGTCCCCGACCGGGGGAGGCTACACCTTC
v_gene: TRBV30; d_gene: -; j_gene: TRBJ2-1; abundance: few; CDR3aa: CAWVAARSYNEQFF; CDR3nt: TGTGCCTGGGTAGCGGCGCGCTCCTACAATGAGCAGTTCTTC
v_gene: TRBV4-3; d_gene: -; j_gene: TRBJ1-2; abundance: -; CDR3aa: CASSQVGGLRNGYTF; CDR3nt: TGCGCCAGCAGCCAAGTTGGGGGCCTGAGGAATGGCTACACCTTC
v_gene: TRBV5-1; d_gene: -; j_gene: TRBJ1-2; abundance: -; CDR3aa: CASSLEGSYGYTF; CDR3nt: TGCGCCAGCAGCTTGGAAGGGAGCTATGGCTACACCTTC
v_gene: TRBV5-1; d_gene: -; j_gene: TRBJ2-2; abundance: -; CDR3aa: CASGGGPGTGELFF; CDR3nt: TGCGCCAGCGGCGGGGGCCCGGGCACCGGGGAGCTGTTTTTT
v_gene: TRBV28; d_gene: -; j_gene: TRBJ1-4; abundance: -; CDR3aa: CASSLTGPGEEKLFF; CDR3nt: TGTGCCAGCAGTTTAACTGGACCAGGGGAAGAAAAACTGTTTTTT
v_gene: TRBV28; d_gene: -; j_gene: TRBJ1-5; abundance: few; CDR3aa: CASKRIDSNQPQHF; CDR3nt: TGTGCCAGCAAACGCATAGATAGCAATCAGCCCCAGCATTTT
v_gene: TRBV6-1; d_gene: -; j_gene: TRBJ2-1; abundance: -; CDR3aa: CASKEKNKDEQFF; CDR3nt: TGTGCCAGCAAGGAGAAGAATAAGGATGAGCAGTTCTTC
v_gene: TRBV6-1; d_gene: -; j_gene: TRBJ1-5; abundance: -; CDR3aa: CASSGGGQPQHF; CDR3nt: TGTGCCAGCAGTGGAGGGGGTCAGCCCCAGCATTTT
v_gene: TRBV7-9; d_gene: -; j_gene: TRBJ2-7; abundance: once; CDR3aa: CASSLSSTFLDEQYF; CDR3nt: TGTGCCAGCAGCTTAAGTTCCACATTCCTAGACGAGCAGTACTTC
v_gene: TRBV9; d_gene: TRBD2; j_gene: TRBJ2-1; abundance: -; CDR3aa: CASSVQRRGYNEQFF; CDR3nt: TGTGCCAGCAGCGTACAGCGGCGGGGGTACAATGAGCAGTTCTTC
v_gene: TRBV7-2; d_gene: TRBD1; j_gene: TRBJ1-1; abundance: -; CDR3aa: CASSWDRTTEAFF; CDR3nt: TGTGCCAGCAGCTGGGACAGAACGACTGAAGCTTTCTTT